The sequence of this T cell receptor (beta chain) was determined in a study of blood T cell repertoires in COVID-19. Study details: Samples came from the United States, Italy and Spain, spanning acute and convalescent COVID-19. T cells, B-cell-depleted T cells, or PBMCs provided the cDNA or gDNA that served as material.

As handled by the study authors: From reference gene primer amplification, estimates of nucleated cell counts were derived. Generated by immunoSEQ multiplex PCR, the TCRdb table keeps only in-frame clones and is missing some. The V and J calls and clone size come from that table; D and trimming were worked out from the DNA. The repertoire holds approximately 98,000 clones, with roughly 80% as singletons. This clonotype was sampled from a woman older than 75 with acute or convalescent COVID-19. The sample comprised peripheral blood.

This CDR3 reads CASSPLRGAIYNEQFF. CDR3 bases: TGTGCCAGCAGCCCCCTGCGGGGGGCCATTTACAATGAGCAGTTCTTC. The chain carries TRBV7-3 and TRBJ2-1, with TRBD2 matching over 8 bases. CDR1 and CDR2 (germline): SGHTA, FQGTGA. This CDR3 contains 16 residues. The junction had 10 bases not matched to a gene; V was cut back by 5 bases and J by 4 bases. The whole variable domain, filled in from reference TRBV7-3 and TRBJ2-1, reads GAGVSQTPSNKVTEKGKYVELRCDPISGHTALYWYRQSLGQGPEFLIYFQGTGAADDSGLPNDRFFAVRPEGSVSTLKIQRTERGDSAVYLCASSPLRGAIYNEQFFGPGTRLTVL.